This TCR beta chain was profiled in a study of T cell responses to AZD1222 COVID-19 vaccine. CDR3 length: 12 amino acids. V lost 1 base and J 13 bases, leaving 11 bases between the germline ends. The V gene's germline CDR1 is SGHTA and CDR2 FQGNSA. Libraries were prepared by immunoSEQ multiplex PCR; TCRdb keeps only in-frame clonotypes and omits some of them. The sample contains approximately 100,000 clones, around nine tenths of which appear only once. The chain couples TRBV7-2 to TRBJ2-1; tentatively, D is TRBD1 (5 bases). This clonotype was sampled from an adult in good health. The starting material was peripheral blood, obtained on day 0 of AZD1222 vaccination. The CDR3 is CASSLDAGSQFF. In DNA, the CDR3 is TGTGCCAGCAGCTTAGATGCAGGGTCCCAGTTCTTC.